These T cell receptor beta chains were read from a single sample in a study of blood T cell repertoires in COVID-19. Libraries were prepared by immunoSEQ multiplex PCR; TCRdb keeps only in-frame clonotypes and omits some of them. The top ten clones hold over 2% of a sample with 200,000 to 250,000 clones, 86% of them seen once. Sequenced sample: peripheral blood. The receptors come from a man under 40 who had recovered from COVID-19. CDR3s include the opening cysteine and the closing phenylalanine or tryptophan. A D gene is named only where the DNA matches it firmly. Size tells how often a clone was seen (once, few, many) or the class of an expanded clone, and some rows leave it out.

cdr3_length d_call j_call clone_size v_call cdr3_aa cdr3_nt
14 . TRBJ2-1 . TRBV14 CASSSHVTGTEQFF TGTGCCAGCAGCTCCCACGTCACAGGGACTGAGCAGTTCTTC
16 . TRBJ2-5 . TRBV5-6 CASSLTAGARQETQYF TGTGCCAGCAGCTTGACGGCAGGGGCCCGCCAAGAGACCCAGTACTTC
15 . TRBJ2-2 . TRBV27 CASSLRQGGSGELFF TGTGCCAGCAGTTTGCGACAGGGAGGATCCGGGGAGCTGTTTTTT
18 TRBD1 TRBJ2-3 . TRBV30 CAWSIIPRTGVGTDTQYF TGTGCCTGGAGTATTATACCCCGGACAGGGGTAGGCACAGATACGCAGTATTTT
12 TRBD1 TRBJ2-7 . TRBV25-1 CASSERTGEQYF TGTGCCAGCAGTGAAAGGACAGGCGAGCAGTACTTC
14 . TRBJ1-1 . TRBV3-1/TRBV3-2 CASSPLTQNTEAFF TGTGCCAGCAGCCCCCTCACACAGAACACTGAAGCTTTCTTT
14 TRBD1 TRBJ2-1 . TRBV6-5 CASRPTPPGGEQFF TGTGCCAGCAGACCCACCCCTCCAGGGGGTGAGCAGTTCTTC
15 . TRBJ2-7 . TRBV6-5 CASSYYQGIIYEQYF TGTGCCAGCAGTTATTATCAGGGGATAATTTACGAGCAGTACTTC
15 TRBD1 TRBJ1-2 . TRBV5-6 CASSLPTGGYLGYTF TGTGCCAGCAGCTTGCCAACAGGGGGCTATTTAGGCTACACCTTC
15 . TRBJ1-5 . TRBV6-5 CASSYPGGGNQPQHF TGTGCCAGCAGTTACCCCGGGGGGGGCAATCAGCCCCAGCATTTT
15 . TRBJ1-1 . TRBV6-5 CASQVFLRENTEAFF TGTGCCAGCCAGGTTTTTCTCCGGGAGAACACTGAAGCTTTCTTT
16 TRBD2 TRBJ2-4 . TRBV6-1 CASSGREGVAKNIQYF TGTGCCAGCAGTGGAAGGGAGGGAGTAGCCAAAAACATTCAGTACTTC
14 . TRBJ2-3 . TRBV4-2 CASSQVGNADTQYF TGTGCCAGCAGCCAAGTCGGGAATGCGGATACGCAGTATTTT
15 TRBD2 TRBJ2-4 . TRBV7-2 CASSLAGGAKNIQYF TGTGCCAGCAGCTTAGCGGGGGGGGCCAAAAACATTCAGTACTTC
18 TRBD1 TRBJ2-4 . TRBV30 CAWKVDRGLAGAKNIQYF TGTGCCTGGAAAGTGGACAGGGGCCTAGCAGGGGCCAAAAACATTCAGTACTTC
21 TRBD1 TRBJ2-5 once TRBV28 CASSFGDQIFRDRGPQETQYF TGTGCCAGCAGTTTTGGGGATCAGATATTCCGGGACAGGGGCCCCCAAGAGACCCAGTACTTC
15 TRBD2 TRBJ2-1 . TRBV7-2 CASSFSGGYNNEQFF TGTGCCAGCAGCTTCTCCGGGGGGTATAACAATGAGCAGTTCTTC
16 . TRBJ2-5 . TRBV15 CATSRTPTGNGETQYF TGTGCCACCAGCAGAACTCCTACAGGGAATGGTGAGACCCAGTACTTC
13 . TRBJ2-7 . TRBV29-1 CSASLGLVYEQYF TGCAGCGCTTCCCTCGGGTTGGTCTACGAGCAGTACTTC
13 . TRBJ1-1 . TRBV19 CASRGGRGTEAFF TGTGCCAGCCGTGGGGGGAGGGGCACTGAAGCTTTCTTT
13 . TRBJ2-7 . TRBV3-1/TRBV3-2 CASSHTVVYEQYF TGTGCCAGCAGCCACACGGTAGTCTACGAGCAGTACTTC
16 TRBD1 TRBJ2-3 . TRBV6-5 CASSYRAGGGTDTQYF TGTGCCAGCAGTTACAGGGCAGGGGGCGGCACAGATACGCAGTATTTT
15 . TRBJ1-1 . TRBV9 CASSVARTGVNEAFF TGTGCCAGCAGCGTAGCTAGAACGGGAGTTAATGAAGCTTTCTTT
13 . TRBJ2-2 once TRBV5-6 CASSLAYTGELFF TGTGCCAGCAGCTTAGCCTACACCGGGGAGCTGTTTTTT
13 . TRBJ2-7 once TRBV10-1 CASRPTGSYEQYF TGCGCCAGCAGACCCACCGGCTCCTACGAGCAGTACTTC
10 . TRBJ2-7 . TRBV20-1 CSAKLHEQYF TGCAGTGCTAAACTCCACGAGCAGTACTTC
15 . TRBJ2-7 . TRBV3-1/TRBV3-2 CASSQPSGLSYEQYF TGTGCCAGCAGCCAGCCGTCGGGACTCAGCTACGAGCAGTACTTC
16 TRBD2 TRBJ2-5 . TRBV5-4 CASGNPSSGEQETQYF TGTGCCAGCGGGAACCCCTCTAGCGGGGAACAAGAGACCCAGTACTTC
11 TRBD1 TRBJ1-2 . TRBV5-6 CASSQGGGYTF TGTGCCAGCAGCCAGGGGGGTGGCTACACCTTC
16 TRBD2 TRBJ2-1 . TRBV11-2 CASSLTSGGGRNEQFF TGTGCCAGCAGCTTAACTAGCGGGGGGGGTCGCAATGAGCAGTTCTTC
13 TRBD1 TRBJ2-7 . TRBV19 CASRLDRGYEQYF TGTGCCAGTAGACTGGACAGGGGTTACGAGCAGTACTTC
15 TRBD2 TRBJ2-1 . TRBV6-4 CASSELAGGFNEQFF TGTGCCAGCAGTGAACTAGCGGGGGGGTTTAATGAGCAGTTCTTC
14 TRBD1 TRBJ1-2 . TRBV19 CASSLDRGLDGYTF TGTGCCAGTAGTTTAGACAGGGGGCTTGATGGCTACACCTTC
15 TRBD1 TRBJ2-5 once TRBV5-1 CASSHGTGGLETQYF TGCGCCAGCAGCCATGGGACAGGAGGATTGGAGACCCAGTACTTC
11 . TRBJ1-1 . TRBV13 CASPFASEAFF TGTGCCAGCCCCTTCGCGTCTGAAGCTTTCTTT
11 . TRBJ1-1 . TRBV30 CAWSVDRRAFF TGTGCCTGGAGTGTTGACCGGAGGGCTTTCTTT
15 TRBD1 TRBJ1-1 . TRBV5-6 CASSAPWTGNTEAFF TGTGCCAGCAGCGCGCCCTGGACAGGGAACACTGAAGCTTTCTTT
15 . TRBJ1-1 . TRBV7-9 CASSPYSVVNAEAFF TGTGCCAGCAGCCCTTATTCGGTGGTGAACGCTGAAGCTTTCTTT
13 . TRBJ1-1 . TRBV20-1 CSASLGPGTEAFF TGCAGTGCTAGTCTGGGGCCGGGCACTGAAGCTTTCTTT
14 . TRBJ1-5 . TRBV20-1 CSASRMEGSQPQHF TGCAGTGCTAGTAGGATGGAGGGAAGTCAGCCCCAGCATTTT
19 TRBD1 TRBJ1-5 . TRBV7-9 CASSFVSPPGQLFHQPQHF TGTGCCAGCAGCTTCGTAAGTCCACCGGGACAGCTCTTTCATCAGCCCCAGCATTTT
12 . TRBJ2-7 . TRBV19 CASSPLAGEQYF TGTGCCAGTAGTCCCCTGGCGGGCGAGCAGTACTTC
15 TRBD2 TRBJ2-7 . TRBV7-8 CASSLGQRGDYEQYF TGTGCCAGCAGCTTAGGCCAGCGGGGGGACTACGAGCAGTACTTC
16 TRBD1 TRBJ1-2 . TRBV28 CASSPPDRVKIYGYTF TGTGCCAGCAGTCCACCAGACAGGGTCAAAATCTATGGCTACACCTTC
13 . TRBJ2-4 once TRBV19 CASWDGLGGIQYF TGTGCCAGTTGGGACGGTCTCGGGGGCATTCAGTACTTC
16 . TRBJ1-5 . TRBV5-5 CASSLWGADRNQPQHF TGTGCCAGCAGCTTGTGGGGCGCCGATCGCAATCAGCCCCAGCATTTT
16 . TRBJ1-4 . TRBV19 CASSSVRLPVNEKLFF TGTGCCAGTAGTTCTGTCAGACTCCCAGTTAATGAAAAACTGTTTTTT
16 TRBD1 TRBJ1-2 . TRBV7-6 CASSFQTGTGHYGYTF TGTGCCAGCAGCTTCCAAACCGGGACAGGGCACTATGGCTACACCTTC
13 . TRBJ1-1 . TRBV5-4 CASSTLRVSEAFF TGTGCCAGCAGCACCTTGAGGGTCTCTGAAGCTTTCTTT